One and the same sample provided the 14 T cell receptor beta chains below, sequenced in a study of shared clonotypes between healthy human individuals. CD8 cells regarded as naive lacked CD45RO, were positively chosen for CCR7, and omitted terminally differentiated effector memory CD45RA+ cells. Assay used: immunoSEQ multiplex PCR; TCRdb lists only in-frame clones, some missing. The top ten hold 0.9% to 1.4% of the sample, which has some 2 million clones, less than 95% seen once. Material: naive CD8+ T cells sorted from blood. These receptors were collected from a man between 18 and 29 years old in good health.

This sequence joins TRBV4-1 and TRBJ1-4; TRBD1 agrees at 11 bases. The V gene end was trimmed by 3 bases and the J gene end by 8 bases; junction bases not matched to a gene: 8. Germline V gene lookup returns CDR1 MGHRA and CDR2 YSYEKL. The CDR3 runs to 16 residues. The CDR3 nucleotides are TGCGCCAGCAGCCAGGATGTAGGGACAGGGGGAGAAAAACTGTTTTTT. Its protein is CASSQDVGTGGEKLFF.

The chain recombines TRBV5-1 with TRBJ2-1; no reliable D call. CDR1 SGHRS and CDR2 YFSETQ come from the germline V gene. V shed 2 bases and J shed 8 bases, with 11 bases lying between them. The CDR3 totals 13 residues. CDR3 region: CASSFPSPDEQFF. In nucleotides, the CDR3 is TGCGCCAGCAGCTTCCCTTCCCCGGATGAGCAGTTCTTC.

This clone has a single count. CDR3 in amino acids: CASSVMWQVPYNEQFF. As DNA, the CDR3 is TGTGCCAGCAGCGTCATGTGGCAGGTACCCTACAATGAGCAGTTCTTC. The gene calls are TRBV9 and TRBJ2-1; D gene unclear. This CDR3 spans 16 amino acids. With 2 bases removed from V and 2 bases from J, the gap between germline ends came to 14 bases. Germline V gene data show CDR1 as SGDLS and CDR2 as YYNGEE.

The gene calls are TRBV15 and TRBJ1-2, with a tentative D call TRBD1 (5 bases). Trimming left V 0 bases short and J 8 bases short, with 13 bases between. CDR3 length: 14 amino acids. Germline V gene sequence: CDR1 LNHNV, CDR2 YYDKDF (reference sequence). CDR3 sequence (DNA): TGTGCCACCAGCAGAGACAGGGACTGGCAAGGCTACACCTTC. It specifies CATSRDRDWQGYTF.

Turning to this clone: The sample holds other DNA sequences that translate to the same CDR3. The rearrangement joins TRBV6-5 to TRBJ2-7, with a tentative D call TRBD2 (6 bases). The CDR3 sequence is 12 residues long. Germline-derived CDR1 and CDR2 are MNHEY and SVGAGI. Deletions cut 4 bases from V and 6 bases from J, with 10 bases between. CDR3 region: CASSSGVGEQYF. The CDR3 DNA is TGTGCCAGCAGTTCGGGGGTTGGCGAGCAGTACTTC.

CDR3 region: CASSWGQGILVQETQYF. The CDR3, as DNA: TGTGCCAGCAGCTGGGGACAGGGCATATTGGTACAAGAGACCCAGTACTTC. The V gene is TRBV5-5, the J gene TRBJ2-5; 9 positions match TRBD1. Germline V gene data show CDR1 as SGHKS and CDR2 as YYEKEE (reference sequence). The V segment lost 3 bases and the J segment 2 bases; nucleotides outside the gene matches: 11. The CDR3 sequence is 17 residues long.

This chain links TRBV7-6 with TRBJ2-5; D remains unclear. This CDR3 comprises 14 residues. V was shortened by 0 bases and J by 3 bases, with 8 bases between the two germline ends. Germline values: CDR1 SGHVS, CDR2 FNYEAQ. CDR3 protein: CASSLAIIEETQYF. DNA for the CDR3: TGTGCCAGCAGCTTAGCGATCATAGAAGAGACCCAGTACTTC.

To note about this clone: This specimen includes other DNA sequences encoding the same CDR3. The V call is TRBV19, the J call TRBJ2-7; D remains unclear. The CDR3 contains 12 residues. V lost 6 bases to trimming and J lost 2 bases, with 8 bases between them. In germline, CDR1 is LNHDA, CDR2 SQIVND (reference sequence). The CDR3, as DNA: TGTGCCAGTAGCCCGGATGCCTACGAGCAGTACTTC. Translation gives CASSPDAYEQYF.

A word on this clone: Other DNA sequences in this sample translate to the same CDR3. CDR3 DNA sequence: TGTGCCAGCAGCTTAGGTGTCGGCTCTGAAGCTTTCTTT. Its protein is CASSLGVGSEAFF. This rearrangement joins TRBV7-9 to TRBJ1-1; no firm D call. V was trimmed by 1 base and J by 6 bases, leaving 9 bases between them. Looked up from germline, CDR1 is SEHNR and CDR2 is FQNEAQ (reference sequence). The CDR3 runs 13 residues. Combining the CDR3 with reference TRBV7-9 and TRBJ1-1 gives the whole variable domain DTGVSQNPRHKITKRGQNVTFRCDPISEHNRLYWYRQTLGQGPEFLTYFQNEAQLEKSRLLSDRFSAERPKGSFSTLEIQRTEQGDSAMYLCASSLGVGSEAFFGQGTRLTVV.

As DNA, the CDR3 is TGTGCCCGAACCAATGGCCAGGGCACAGATACGCAGTATTTT. It translates to CARTNGQGTDTQYF. This chain connects TRBV30 to TRBJ2-3; D remains unclear. Germline assignment: CDR1 GTSNPN and CDR2 SVGIG (reference sequence). The V end lost 8 bases, the J end lost 1 base, and 16 bases lay between the germline ends. The CDR3 length is 14 residues.

The chain combines TRBV28 with TRBJ1-4; the D is unclear. The CDR3 covers 14 residues. Trimming removed 1 base from V and 7 bases from J, with 10 bases in between. Germline V gene sequence: CDR1 MDHEN, CDR2 SYDVKM. The CDR3: CASSLLRPAEKLFF. In nucleotides, the CDR3 is TGTGCCAGCAGTTTATTGCGTCCGGCTGAAAAACTGTTTTTT.

The chain combines TRBV28 with TRBJ2-7, with TRBD1 matching over 7 bases. Germline CDR1 and CDR2: MDHEN and SYDVKM. J was trimmed by 2 bases and V by 8 bases; bases with no gene match: 6. The CDR3 contains 13 residues. CDR3 protein: CASAQGLTYEQYF. The CDR3 coding sequence is TGTGCCAGCGCACAGGGGTTGACCTACGAGCAGTACTTC.

V gene TRBV25-1 combines with J gene TRBJ1-1; TRBD1 agrees at 12 bases. The CDR3 is 15 residues long. V lost 11 bases, J lost 5 bases, and 12 bases stayed unmatched. The germline V gene encodes CDR1 MGHDK and CDR2 SYGVNS. The CDR3 protein is CAPARDRGPRTEAFF. DNA for the CDR3: TGTGCCCCCGCCCGGGACAGGGGGCCACGAACTGAAGCTTTCTTT.

The V and J genes are TRBV25-1 and TRBJ2-5; maybe TRBD2 (7 bases). Looked up from germline, CDR1 is MGHDK and CDR2 is SYGVNS. CDR3 length: 17 amino acids. The ends were cut back, 1 base at V and 2 bases at J, with 17 bases in the middle. In nucleotides, the CDR3 is TGTGCCAGCAGTGAATTGGCGGCGGGGGCAAATCAAGAGACCCAGTACTTC. As protein: CASSELAAGANQETQYF.